This T cell receptor (beta chain) emerged from a study of post-analysis software for immune sequencing data (dated by TCRdb to the mid-2010s). Regarding the complete study: Relapsing-remitting, secondary progressive and progressive-relapsing multiple sclerosis were recorded as disease courses, and subtype annotation was lacking for some patients. Patient repertoires were compared against 11 to 12 previously published healthy control repertoires from donors aged about 6 to 27 years. A subset of samples was prepared in parallel using single-end sample barcoding, then pooled and co-amplified after Illumina adapter ligation.

There are a few counts of this clonotype. Its antigen remains undetermined. The sample holds no much larger clone one base away, and base qualities are not on file. TCR beta repertoires were profiled from peripheral blood of roughly 13 young patients with multiple sclerosis to demonstrate the VDJtools post-analysis software. The multiple sclerosis patients were children and adolescents ranging in age from roughly 6 to 15 years. The germline V gene provides CDR1 MGHDK and CDR2 SYGVNS. The CDR3 starts with the cysteine, ends with the phenylalanine, and has 13 residues. Only the CDR3 DNA is retained, 39 bases long and in frame from the first base. At the junction V is shortened by 4 bases and J by 4 bases, with 11 bases in between. The method behind the library was PCR. Sequencer: Illumina HiSeq 2500. To reduce PCR and sequencing biases, unique molecular identifiers were incorporated into the TCR beta cDNA libraries. Per 1 to 10 million input T cells, roughly 0.5 million cDNA molecules were obtained, such that each molecule approximated one T cell. The same protocol used for the earlier healthy control dataset was applied to prepare and sequence the patient libraries. Within a given batch, samples were prepared together, multiplexed and sequenced on the same HiSeq lane. From the authors' description of their analysis: Raw barcoded reads were processed with MIGEC, and single-read molecular identifier groups were discarded before consensus assembly and CDR3 extraction. Clonotype tables were post-analysed with VDJtools, and diversity was normalized by down-sampling all datasets to the smallest sample size. To correct batch-related cross-sample contamination, repertoire overlap clustering matched CDR3 amino acid sequences but not nucleotide sequences. The public sequencing data were trimmed at Q25 with fastp and processed into clonotypes with MiXCR by TCRdb, which kept only in-frame beta chains. Each record represents a unique CDR3 protein, reported with the most common genes and DNA among its rows. Clone size and V and J calls follow TCRdb, not the original study. The sample has about 430,000 distinct CDR3 sequences on record, less than 40% of them singletons. Clones ranked in the top ten supply under 9% of the sample.

Findings and caveats that apply to the study as a whole: Significantly higher frequencies in patients than in controls were found for roughly 5 TRBV segments, including TRBV5-6, TRBV5-1 and TRBV20-1. The multiple sclerosis patient group was slightly younger than the control group. Multiple sclerosis patients had significantly lower normalized Chao1 diversity than controls, a result that suggests substantial peripheral T-cell clonal expansion. Strong co-clustering of samples prepared in the same batch was shown by direct clustering with F measure, prompting a batch-effect correction.

This sequence originates from a girl aged 2 to 9 with multiple sclerosis. The specimen sequenced was blood. The chain joins TRBV25-1 to TRBJ2-7; the D match is possibly TRBD1 or TRBD2, with 5 bases aligned in each. The nucleotide sequence is TGTGCCAGCAGTGCGAGGGGACGGTACGAGCAGTACTTC. It specifies CASSARGRYEQYF.